Given below is one TCR beta chain in context. This clonotype was picked up many times. Which antigen it targets is not known. Per-nucleotide qualities are absent, and no much larger clonotype sits a single base away. The sample belongs to a study of CD8 T cells in ankylosing spondylitis (dated by TCRdb to about 2017). Study-wide context: The study set out to find disease-linked TCR variants by profiling T cell receptor beta repertoires in ankylosing spondylitis patients and healthy donors. In total, the full study cohort was made up of 85 to 140 healthy donors and roughly 27 ankylosing spondylitis patients. Peripheral blood was sampled, and synovial fluid was additionally collected from ankylosing spondylitis patients.

Results and caveats for the whole study, not just this receptor: Some motif variants had previously been reported in the synovial fluid and blood of reactive arthritis patients, which suggests shared mechanisms of disease initiation. The disease-linked clones were reported as significantly enriched in matched synovial fluid samples from ankylosing spondylitis patients. Blood from ankylosing spondylitis patients appeared to be characterized by a TCR beta motif made up of eight highly homologous amino acid variants. In peripheral blood, the disease-linked clones were found at relatively low frequencies and had a CD8+ phenotype.

Instrument used: Illumina HiSeq 2500. TCR beta libraries were prepared by quantitative 5'-RACE with molecular barcodes. The published analysis was carried out like this. Disease-linked TCR variants were identified with a new computational method built on a probabilistic model of VDJ rearrangement. In-frame beta chains were kept once TCRdb had trimmed the public reads at Q25 with fastp and called clones with MiXCR. CDR3 protein sequences are deduplicated, and each keeps its most common genes and DNA. None of the V and J calls come from the authors' own analysis; TCRdb made them. The sample records 330,000 or so distinct CDR3 sequences, less than 10% of which are singletons. The ten most abundant clones make up roughly 14% of the sample. The clonotype comes from a male donor with ankylosing spondylitis. Input material: blood, either unsorted or a sorted T cell fraction (not recorded which).

The sequence in DNA is TGCGCCAGCAGCTACGACTCGACAGAGAACACTGAAGCTTTCTTT. Translated, this is CASSYDSTENTEAFF. The sequence is built from TRBV5-1 and TRBJ1-1; the D region possibly corresponds to TRBD1 (5 bases align). Including the terminal cysteine and phenylalanine, the CDR3 comprises 15 residues. Only the CDR3 part of the read is kept: 45 bases, read in frame from the first base. The CDR1 and CDR2 encoded by the germline V gene are SGHRS and YFSETQ. Trimming costs V 3 bases and J 1 base, and their ends lie 13 bases apart.